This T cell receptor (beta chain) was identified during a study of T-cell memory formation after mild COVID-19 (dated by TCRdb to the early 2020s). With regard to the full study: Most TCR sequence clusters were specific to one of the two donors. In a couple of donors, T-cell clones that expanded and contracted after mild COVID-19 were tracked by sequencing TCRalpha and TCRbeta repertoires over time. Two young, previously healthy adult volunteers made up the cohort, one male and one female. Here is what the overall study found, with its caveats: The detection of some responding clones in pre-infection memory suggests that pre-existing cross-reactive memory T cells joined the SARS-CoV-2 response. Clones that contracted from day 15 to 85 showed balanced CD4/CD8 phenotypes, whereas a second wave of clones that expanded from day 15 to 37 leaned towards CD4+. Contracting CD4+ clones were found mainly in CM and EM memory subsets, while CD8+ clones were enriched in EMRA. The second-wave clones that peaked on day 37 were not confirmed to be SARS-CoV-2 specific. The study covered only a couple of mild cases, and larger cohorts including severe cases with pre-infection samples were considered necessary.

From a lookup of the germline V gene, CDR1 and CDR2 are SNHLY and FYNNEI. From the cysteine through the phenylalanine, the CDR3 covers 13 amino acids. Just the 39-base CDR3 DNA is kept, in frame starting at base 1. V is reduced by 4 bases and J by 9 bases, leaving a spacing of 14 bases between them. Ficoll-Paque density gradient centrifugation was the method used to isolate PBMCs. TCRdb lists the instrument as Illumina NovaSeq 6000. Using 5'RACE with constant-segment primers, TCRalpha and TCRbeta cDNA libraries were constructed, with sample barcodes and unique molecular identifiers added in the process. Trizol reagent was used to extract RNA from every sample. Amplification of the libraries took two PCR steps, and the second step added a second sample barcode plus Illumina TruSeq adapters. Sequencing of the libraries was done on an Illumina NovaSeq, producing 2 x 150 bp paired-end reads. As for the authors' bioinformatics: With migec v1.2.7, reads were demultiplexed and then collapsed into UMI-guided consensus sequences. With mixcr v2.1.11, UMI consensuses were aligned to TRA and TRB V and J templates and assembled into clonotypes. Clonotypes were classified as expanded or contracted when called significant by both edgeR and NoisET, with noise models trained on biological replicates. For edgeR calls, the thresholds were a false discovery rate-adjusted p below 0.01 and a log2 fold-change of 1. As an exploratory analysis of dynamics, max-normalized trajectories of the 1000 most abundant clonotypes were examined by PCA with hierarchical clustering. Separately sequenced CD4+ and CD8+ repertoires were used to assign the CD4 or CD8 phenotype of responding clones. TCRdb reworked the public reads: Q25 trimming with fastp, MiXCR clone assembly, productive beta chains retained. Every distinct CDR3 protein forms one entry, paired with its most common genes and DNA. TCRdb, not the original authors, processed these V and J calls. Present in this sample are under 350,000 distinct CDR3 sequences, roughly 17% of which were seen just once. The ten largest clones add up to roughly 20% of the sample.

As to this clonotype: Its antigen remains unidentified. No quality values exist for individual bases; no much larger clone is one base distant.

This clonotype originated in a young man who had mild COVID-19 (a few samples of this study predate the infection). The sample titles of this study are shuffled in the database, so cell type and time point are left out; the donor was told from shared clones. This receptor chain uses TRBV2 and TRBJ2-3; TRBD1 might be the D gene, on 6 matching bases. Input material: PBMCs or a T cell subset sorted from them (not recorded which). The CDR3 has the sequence CASSGSGEDTQYF. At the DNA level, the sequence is TGTGCCAGCAGTGGATCAGGGGAAGACACGCAGTATTTT.